The following is a TCR beta chain sequence with its context. Germline V CDR1 and CDR2: DFQATT, SNEGSKA (reference sequence). Trimming removed 0 bases at V and 12 bases at J, with 11 bases between. CDR3 length equals 12 residues. It was with unique molecular identifiers that the TCRbeta library was prepared. TCRdb re-called the PCR reads through MiXCR, storing one row per CDR3 protein. The repertoire holds some 500,000 distinct CDR3 sequences, approximately 20% seen once, with approximately 3% in the top ten. This record belongs to a study of T-cell reconstitution after alpha-beta-depleted transplantation in children.

The chain couples TRBV20-1 to TRBJ1-4; no firm D call. Here the sequenced sample was PBMCs from the stem cell graft donor, taken from the stem cell graft. This sequence originates from a human donor who donated a stem cell graft to a child with acute lymphoblastic leukemia. The CDR3 DNA is TGCAGTGCTAGAGATCGGGTCAGAGAACTGTTTTTT. It encodes CSARDRVRELFF.